This TCR beta chain was captured in a study of radiotherapy plus CTLA-4 blockade in lung cancer. In the case of this clone: Its matching antigen is unknown.

Regarding the study as a whole: TCR clones from tumors expanded in blood after radiotherapy plus ipilimumab. Interferon-beta and early blood T cell clone dynamics reportedly predicted response best.

The germline V and J ends were trimmed by 5 bases and 6 bases, with 13 bases remaining between them. CDR1 and CDR2 from the germline V gene are SGHRS and YFSETQ. The CDR3 consists of 13 residues. Sequencing was performed with immunoSEQ multiplex PCR; in TCRdb, only in-frame clones are kept and a portion is missing. The profile shows 35,000 to 45,000 clones, 55% to 75% of them singletons. The clonotype comes from a human donor with non-small cell lung cancer who had stable disease on radiotherapy plus ipilimumab. J is TRBJ2-3 and V is TRBV5-1, with a weak D call TRBD1 (5 bases). This specimen consisted of peripheral blood, obtained from a patient treated with radiotherapy plus ipilimumab. CDR3 amino acids: CASSDSKGDTQYF. Here the CDR3 DNA reads TGCGCCAGCAGTGATAGCAAGGGGGATACGCAGTATTTT.